These T cell receptor beta chains were read from a single sample in a study of blood T cell repertoires in COVID-19. Repertoires were generated with immunoSEQ multiplex PCR, while TCRdb's copy carries only in-frame clones and drops some. The data hold approximately 200,000 clones, with roughly 80% observed a single time. Sequenced sample: PBMCs or T cells enriched from blood (not recorded which). The source of these receptors is a man aged 35-49 years who had recovered from COVID-19. The CDR3 runs from the conserved cysteine through the conserved F or W. The order of the fields is D gene, V gene, J gene, clone size, CDR3 protein, CDR3 DNA. D genes are given only for firm matches. Part of the rows lack a size; the others show once, few, many or a class for expanded clones.

-	TRBV5-4	TRBJ2-1	-	CASREQGTSYNEQFF	TGTGCCAGCAGGGAACAGGGGACTTCCTACAATGAGCAGTTCTTC
TRBD1	TRBV5-8	TRBJ2-2	-	CASSSKGQGRSTGELFF	TGTGCCAGCAGCTCGAAGGGACAGGGACGGAGCACCGGGGAGCTGTTTTTT
TRBD1	TRBV10-1	TRBJ1-2	-	CAIGTGPSPLGYTF	TGCGCCATAGGGACAGGCCCTTCCCCTCTTGGCTACACCTTC
-	TRBV5-1	TRBJ2-3	-	CASSSGQERGGTQYF	TGCGCCAGCAGCTCGGGACAGGAGAGGGGAGGGACGCAGTATTTT
TRBD1	TRBV5-1	TRBJ2-7	few	CASSPEGTGSYEQYF	TGCGCCAGCAGCCCAGAGGGGACAGGGTCGTACGAGCAGTACTTC
-	TRBV6-5	TRBJ1-2	once	CASSYSQAINYGYTF	TGTGCCAGCAGTTACAGCCAGGCTATTAACTATGGCTACACCTTC
-	TRBV6-1	TRBJ2-7	-	CASSEQEQGFSYEQYF	TGTGCCAGCAGTGAACAAGAACAGGGTTTTTCCTACGAGCAGTACTTC
TRBD2	TRBV5-1	TRBJ2-7	-	CASSLGTGRDEQYF	TGCGCCAGCAGCTTGGGGACCGGGAGGGACGAGCAGTACTTC
-	TRBV7-2	TRBJ2-1	-	CASSFQSGQRNEQFF	TGTGCCAGCAGCTTCCAGAGCGGTCAGAGAAATGAGCAGTTCTTC
-	TRBV5-1	TRBJ1-6	-	CASSLDIYNSPLHF	TGCGCCAGCAGCTTGGATATCTATAATTCACCCCTCCACTTT
-	TRBV6-5	TRBJ2-3	once	CASSYQGGRTDTQYF	TGTGCCAGCAGTTACCAGGGGGGCCGGACAGATACGCAGTATTTT
-	TRBV6-4	TRBJ2-3	-	CASSYVGGGAKDTQYF	TGTGCCAGCAGTTACGTAGGAGGGGGGGCTAAAGATACGCAGTATTTT
-	TRBV12-3/TRBV12-4	TRBJ2-7	-	CASSLGQAEQYF	TGTGCCAGCAGTTTAGGACAGGCCGAGCAGTACTTC
TRBD1	TRBV25-1	TRBJ1-2	-	CASSAETGRGYTF	TGTGCCAGCAGTGCGGAGACAGGGCGAGGCTACACCTTC
-	TRBV5-1	TRBJ2-2	-	CASSLEQGMHGELFF	TGCGCCAGCAGCTTGGAGCAGGGAATGCACGGGGAGCTGTTTTTT
TRBD1	TRBV7-8	TRBJ1-6	-	CASSPAAQTGFLHF	TGTGCCAGCAGCCCCGCCGCCCAGACAGGGTTTCTCCACTTT
TRBD1	TRBV7-9	TRBJ1-1	-	CASSSTTGDRVGPEAFF	TGTGCCAGCAGCTCTACTACAGGGGACAGGGTAGGTCCTGAAGCTTTCTTT
-	TRBV5-1	TRBJ1-2	-	CASSLGQLAGYTF	TGCGCCAGCAGCTTAGGACAGCTCGCGGGCTACACCTTC
TRBD2	TRBV11-2	TRBJ2-1	-	CASSSRLAGGYNEQFF	TGTGCCAGCAGCTCGCGACTAGCGGGGGGTTACAATGAGCAGTTCTTC
TRBD1	TRBV28	TRBJ2-5	few	CASSFSVRQGMDQETQYF	TGTGCCAGCAGTTTCTCCGTCCGACAGGGCATGGACCAAGAGACCCAGTACTTC
-	TRBV5-5	TRBJ1-1	-	CASSRQLGGTEAFF	TGTGCCAGCAGCAGACAATTGGGGGGCACTGAAGCTTTCTTT
-	TRBV30	TRBJ1-1	-	CAWSPPFELRGAFF	TGTGCCTGGAGTCCCCCCTTTGAATTGCGGGGAGCTTTCTTT
-	TRBV9	TRBJ2-7	once	CASSPQGTIEQYF	TGTGCCAGCAGCCCACAGGGAACAATCGAGCAGTACTTC
TRBD2	TRBV3-1/TRBV3-2	TRBJ2-2	-	CASSPGLAGSGELFF	TGTGCCAGCAGCCCCGGACTAGCGGGGAGCGGGGAGCTGTTTTTT
-	TRBV15	TRBJ1-2	few	CATSRVGAGESVDGYTF	TGTGCCACCAGCAGAGTTGGTGCGGGGGAATCGGTTGATGGCTACACCTTC
-	TRBV12-3/TRBV12-4	TRBJ1-2	-	CASSGTNYGYTF	TGTGCCAGCTCAGGAACAAACTATGGCTACACCTTC